This TCR beta chain was captured by sequencing in a study of blood T cell repertoires in COVID-19. It was during active infection that Seattle patients were enrolled and then longitudinally followed. In the original workflow: How many nucleated cells were present was estimated from reference gene primer amplification. The assay was immunoSEQ multiplex PCR, and TCRdb's table has in-frame clones only and misses some. For V, J and clone size, that table is used; D and trimming come from the DNA. The sample carries about 59,000 clones, roughly four fifths recorded once. Sequencing was carried out using peripheral blood. The receptor was derived from a man aged 55 to 70 with COVID-19, enrolled during active disease.

DNA for the CDR3: TGTGCCAGCAGCGAATGGACAGCGAACACTGAAGCTTTCTTT. Residues: CASSEWTANTEAFF. The chain is built from TRBV11-3 and TRBJ1-1; maybe TRBD1 (6 bases). Trimming took 5 bases from V and 1 from J, leaving 11 bases between them. Germline CDR1 SGHNT, CDR2 YENEEA. This CDR3 contains 14 residues.